This T cell receptor (beta chain) was sequenced for a study of blood T cell repertoires in COVID-19. In terms of age and location, participants ranged from roughly 18 to 100 years and lived in under 30 US areas. CDR1 is KGHSH, CDR2 LQKENI, per germline. The V and J ends lost 6 bases and 2 bases respectively, with 19 bases between them. This CDR3 region has 16 residues. TCRdb keeps only in-frame clones here, not all; method: immunoSEQ multiplex PCR. This table holds hundreds of thousands of clones, about nine tenths found once. The gene calls are TRBV18 and TRBJ1-2; D gene uncertain. This clonotype originated in a woman aged 40-49 years with acute COVID-19. Specimen: PBMCs or T cells enriched from blood (not recorded which). This chain's CDR3 is CASSPYGPGANYGYTF. CDR3 bases: TGTGCCAGCTCGCCATATGGTCCGGGAGCCAACTATGGCTACACCTTC.